Listed below are T cell receptor beta chains from one sample, sequenced in a study of T cells after somatic rescue of genetic block. Produced via immunoSEQ multiplex PCR; TCRdb's table is partial and in-frame only. The repertoire holds tens of thousands of clones, with around 90% as singletons. Sequencing was carried out using peripheral blood mononuclear cells (PBMCs). The origin of the receptors is a middle-aged man. Both conserved end residues are trimmed from each CDR3. The order of the fields is V gene, clone size, CDR3 protein. A clone size is listed for some rows: how often the clone was seen (once, few, many), or a class if it is expanded.

V: TRBV5-1; size: .; CDR3: ASSVTGGTDTQY
V: TRBV11-2; size: .; CDR3: ASSETGTGYYEQY
V: TRBV30; size: .; CDR3: AWSTPSGRESYSSYNEQF
V: TRBV7-9; size: .; CDR3: ASNERQGYEQY
V: TRBV7-3; size: .; CDR3: ASSPDTDNEQF
V: TRBV13; size: .; CDR3: ASSPSPGRSTDTQY
V: TRBV19; size: .; CDR3: ASSSRDRGRDEQF
V: TRBV7-9; size: .; CDR3: ASSLALMRAEVTEAF
V: TRBV25-1; size: .; CDR3: ASNINTGELF
V: TRBV27; size: .; CDR3: ASSVAGDTQY
V: TRBV5-6; size: once; CDR3: ASSNLPGRMNTEAF
V: TRBV4-2; size: once; CDR3: ASSQAKGPGQETQY
V: TRBV4-1; size: once; CDR3: ASSQGMEDNQPQH
V: TRBV6-6; size: .; CDR3: ASSASGNYNEQF
V: TRBV15; size: once; CDR3: ATSREVTNNEQF
V: TRBV28; size: .; CDR3: ASSQDRGYNEQF
V: TRBV5-1; size: .; CDR3: ASSLRGHSYEQY